This T cell receptor beta chain stems from a study of OX40 agonist ivuxolimab in advanced cancers. The study, taken as a whole, reports: Clonal expansion was seen in CD4+ and CD8+ blood T cells by week 6 at 0.1 to 3.0 mg/kg. Those patients achieving a partial response at 0.1-3.0 mg/kg showed among the lowest clonal expansion.

Produced via immunoSEQ multiplex PCR; TCRdb's table is partial and in-frame only. In the table there are about 20,000 clones, around 78% of which are singletons. The CDR3 sequence is 14 residues long. Germline CDR1 reads MNHEY; CDR2 reads SVGAGI. Trimming removed 2 bases from V and 6 bases from J, with 11 bases in between. Worth noting for this clone: Its specificity is unknown.

The clonotype comes from an adult with an advanced solid tumor such as melanoma, head and neck, liver or kidney cancer. The starting material was CD4+ or CD8+ T cells sorted from blood, obtained in a trial of the OX40 agonist ivuxolimab. V usage is TRBV6-5 and J usage is TRBJ2-1; possibly TRBD2 for D (6 bases). CDR3 residues: CASSYPGVGNEQFF. The CDR3 coding sequence is TGTGCCAGCAGTTACCCGGGAGTTGGCAATGAGCAGTTCTTC.